What follows describes a single T cell receptor (beta chain). Its target is unknown. One end of the junction is discordant with germline, which a read error may explain. The time point: sample taken at primary tumor resection. Patients with untreated early-stage non-small cell lung cancer, numbering 72, were the donors. Frozen PBMC, nontumor lung or tumor provided whole RNA, which was sequenced unsorted. TCRdb re-called the 5' RACE reads with MiXCR, one entry per CDR3 protein. The data show approximately 21,000 distinct CDR3 sequences, around 4.8% seen once. The sample is drawn from a study of spatial heterogeneity in lung cancer. Findings and caveats of the study: Mutation tallies in tumors tracked expanded intratumoral alpha and beta TCR counts.

The CDR3 spans 12 residues. The chain uses TRBV12-3 or TRBV12-4 and TRBJ1-5; no definite D call. This receptor was identified in a male donor with early-stage non-small cell lung cancer. Here the sequenced sample was lung tumor tissue, taken at surgery. CDR3 region: CASGQQFQPEHF. The CDR3 DNA reads TGTGCCAGCGGTCAGCAATTTCAGCCCGAGCATTTT.